This record looks at one T cell receptor (beta chain) sequence and its context. In the original workflow: Amplified reference gene primers provided the basis for estimating nucleated cell counts. TCRdb's table, derived via immunoSEQ multiplex PCR, lists solely in-frame clones and lacks some. Clonal size and the V and J genes are those of that table, whereas D and trimming came from the DNA. Among tens of thousands of clones listed, about 73% were seen once. This record comes from a study of blood T cell repertoires in COVID-19. About the study: Sites in the United States, Italy and Spain provided acute and convalescent COVID-19 samples. The analysed material was cDNA or gDNA that came from T cells, B-cell-depleted T cells, or PBMCs.

CDR3 length equals 13 residues. Germline CDR1 is DFQATT and CDR2 is SNEGSKA (reference sequence). V lost 3 bases to trimming and J lost 0 bases, with 8 bases between them. This TCR derives from a man between 60 and 75 years old with acute or convalescent COVID-19. Sequencing was done on a sample of peripheral blood. V usage is TRBV20-1 and J usage is TRBJ1-2; D is ambiguous. The CDR3: CSASGGTNYGYTF. The DNA for the CDR3 is TGCAGTGCTAGTGGCGGTACTAACTATGGCTACACCTTC.